This T cell receptor beta chain was found in a study of blood T cell repertoires in COVID-19. Authors' processing steps: Estimated nucleated cell counts came from reference gene primer amplification. Data came from immunoSEQ multiplex PCR; TCRdb stores just in-frame clones and leaves some out. V and J calls plus clone size are reproduced from that table; the DNA served to infer D and trimming. This table has 200,000 to 300,000 clones, about 83% appearing once. This clone qualifies as medium-sized. The CDR3 has 16 residues. V was clipped by 0 bases and J by 7 bases, with 15 bases between them. Germline CDR1 is SNHLY and CDR2 is FYNNEI.

The chain employs TRBV2 and TRBJ2-2; the D gene is possibly TRBD2 (5 bases). The sample comprised peripheral blood. The sequence derives from a human donor in a cohort sampled during active COVID-19. The CDR3 bases are TGTGCCAGCAGTGAAGCGCCTCCGGGGTCAGGCGGGGAGCTGTTTTTT. The encoded protein is CASSEAPPGSGGELFF.